This paragraph covers one TCR beta chain sequence. An end of the junction does not agree with germline; a read error may underlie this. This entry is derived from a study of control samples from healthy donors and cancer patients. Data came from immunoSEQ multiplex PCR; TCRdb stores just in-frame clones and leaves some out. The sample records approximately 150,000 clones, 94% being singletons. CDR3 length equals 14 residues. Germline CDR1 reads SNHLY; CDR2 reads FYNNEI. This chain links TRBV2 with TRBJ1-1; D is unresolved. Sequences were obtained from blood. The sequence was collected from a man aged 35-49 years in good health. In DNA, the CDR3 is TGTGCCAGCAGCGAAGACGGCGGGAATAAAGAAGCTTTCTTT. Translating gives CASSEDGGNKEAFF.